This T cell receptor (beta chain) originates from a study of radiation and T cells in renal cell carcinoma. General study points: Top tumor clonotypes rose in blood 2 weeks post-radiation, then contracted. Baseline intratumoral clonotype presence is unknown without pretreatment biopsies.

Germline CDR1 MNHEY, CDR2 SVGAGI. The CDR3 is 15 amino acids. V shed 8 bases and J shed 0 bases, with 14 bases lying between them. Repertoires were generated with immunoSEQ multiplex PCR, while TCRdb's copy carries only in-frame clones and drops some. The sample carries about 49,000 clones, approximately 83% recorded once. Points on this clone: Antigen: not known.

Time point meaning: baseline pretreatment blood. The treatment was: 15 Gy SBRT to primary tumor, nephrectomy 4 weeks later. The rearrangement joins TRBV6-5 to TRBJ1-3; D not certain. The clonotype was recovered from an older woman with renal cell carcinoma. Sample: blood, taken from a patient whose treatment included radiotherapy and nephrectomy. The CDR3 sequence is CASQPTSTSGNTIYF. DNA for the CDR3: TGTGCCAGCCAGCCTACAAGCACCTCTGGAAACACCATATATTTT.